The T cell receptor (beta chain) described here comes from a study of cytomegalovirus exposure and HLA in healthy donors. Study results and caveats: Researchers counted some 150 TCR beta chains as cytomegalovirus-associated. A later analysis reportedly found fewer N-insertions in an Asian-associated ancestry cluster than the approximately 670-donor mean. A later analysis appeared to link common viral pathogens to several of the most significant clusters.

Worth noting for this clone: The antigen remains unidentified.

The CDR3 has 16 amino acids. V shed 4 bases, J shed 2 bases, and the junction held 9 bases outside the gene matches. Germline-derived CDR1 and CDR2 are SGDLS and YYNGEE. PCR amplification relied on 60 Vbeta primers (plus 13 Jbeta primers). TCRdb keeps only in-frame clones here, not all; method: immunoSEQ multiplex PCR. The sample consists of about 100,000 clones, 70% to 80% of them appearing once. This sequence was found in a woman aged 18-35 years in good health and CMV-seropositive. Source material: PBMCs. The genes are TRBV9 and TRBJ2-7, with 10 bases that match TRBD2. The CDR3 reads CASSLNPGTSAYEQYF. CDR3 bases: TGTGCCAGCAGCCTCAACCCCGGGACTAGCGCCTACGAGCAGTACTTC.